The rows below give T cell receptor beta chains drawn from one sample of a study of cytomegalovirus exposure and HLA in healthy donors. Sequencing was performed with immunoSEQ multiplex PCR; in TCRdb, only in-frame clones are kept and a portion is missing. The profile shows 100,000 to 150,000 clones, approximately 80% of them singletons. The material sequenced was PBMCs. The source of these receptors is a girl aged 2-10 years in good health and CMV-seronegative. The CDR3 runs from the conserved cysteine through the conserved F or W. The D gene is left open where the match is weak. Some rows have no size entry. The others give once, few or many, or a class for an expanded clone.

J gene | D gene | clone size | V gene | CDR3 protein | CDR3 DNA
TRBJ2-7 | . | . | TRBV28 | CASSFGMSGQYF | TGTGCCAGCAGTTTTGGCATGTCGGGGCAGTACTTC
TRBJ2-7 | TRBD1 | . | TRBV5-6 | CASSFRTGLNYEQYF | TGTGCCAGCAGCTTTAGGACAGGCTTAAACTACGAGCAGTACTTC
TRBJ1-4 | TRBD1 | few | TRBV5-1 | CASSSGQGINEKLFF | TGCGCCAGCAGCTCGGGACAGGGGATTAATGAAAAACTGTTTTTT
TRBJ1-2 | . | . | TRBV7-8 | CASSLSDNGYGYTF | TGTGCCAGCAGCTTATCAGATAACGGGTATGGCTACACCTTC
TRBJ2-7 | . | . | TRBV30 | CAWRAAGLIPYEQYF | TGTGCCTGGAGGGCCGCGGGCCTAATCCCCTACGAGCAGTACTTC
TRBJ2-1 | TRBD2 | once | TRBV4-1 | CASSPAGTYSYNEQFF | TGCGCCAGCAGCCCAGCGGGGACCTACTCCTACAATGAGCAGTTCTTC
TRBJ2-5 | . | . | TRBV9 | CASSVELGRQETQYF | TGTGCCAGCAGCGTAGAATTGGGCAGGCAAGAGACCCAGTACTTC
TRBJ2-3 | TRBD2 | . | TRBV5-4 | CASSLVAGGADTQYF | TGTGCCAGCAGCTTGGTCGCGGGGGGGGCAGATACGCAGTATTTT
TRBJ1-4 | TRBD1 | . | TRBV18 | CASSPPRPLGQGNEKLFF | TGTGCCAGCTCACCACCCCGACCGTTAGGACAGGGGAATGAAAAACTGTTTTTT
TRBJ2-5 | . | . | TRBV4-1 | CASSPGGAGVWETQYF | TGCGCCAGCAGCCCTGGGGGCGCCGGGGTATGGGAGACCCAGTACTTC
TRBJ1-1 | . | . | TRBV6-5 | CASSYGQMMNTEAFF | TGTGCCAGCAGTTACGGACAGATGATGAACACTGAAGCTTTCTTT
TRBJ2-3 | . | once | TRBV6-1 | CASSGWSGDTDTQYF | TGTGCCAGCAGTGGATGGTCCGGGGACACAGATACGCAGTATTTT
TRBJ2-7 | . | . | TRBV30 | CAWSAKHEQYF | TGTGCCTGGAGTGCCAAGCACGAGCAGTACTTC
TRBJ1-2 | TRBD1 | . | TRBV14 | CASSQVSGQNYGYTF | TGTGCCAGCAGCCAAGTTTCGGGACAGAACTATGGCTACACCTTC